The clone carrying this TCR beta chain has just one count. The data were taken from a study of T cell changes during pregnancy in multiple sclerosis. Germline values: CDR1 MNHEY, CDR2 SVGAGI. Trimming took 4 bases from V and 0 from J, leaving 9 bases between them. The length of the CDR3 is 14 residues. TCRdb's copy holds only in-frame clones and misses some; the assay was immunoSEQ multiplex PCR. The profile shows around 80,000 clones, just over 90% of them singletons. Sequencing was performed on peripheral blood, taken before pregnancy. The clonotype was recovered from a female donor with multiple sclerosis, enrolled in a pregnancy study. J is TRBJ1-1 and V is TRBV6-5, with D uncertain. CDR3 protein: CASSSGVMNTEAFF. DNA of the CDR3: TGTGCCAGCAGTTCTGGAGTTATGAACACTGAAGCTTTCTTT.